One sample yielded the 28 T cell receptor beta chains listed below, sequenced in a study of T cell repertoires in cytomegalovirus infection. Their recognized antigens are unknown. MiXCR, applied by TCRdb to the reads, yields one record per CDR3 protein. The profile covers hundreds of thousands of distinct CDR3 sequences, with approximately 31% appearing a single time and roughly an eighth taken by the ten largest. The material was cultured CD8+ T cells from PBMCs, obtained from culture after CMV antigen stimulation. The receptors here all came from a human donor in good health (CMV status not recorded). Some clones in this sample may be carry-over from other donors' samples.

This chain links TRBV9 with TRBJ2-1; TRBD1 agrees at 12 bases. From germline, CDR1 is SGDLS and CDR2 YYNGEE. This CDR3 spans 14 amino acids. V shed 6 bases, J shed 8 bases, and the junction held 6 bases outside the gene matches. The CDR3 nucleotides are TGTGCCAGCAACGAAGGGACAGGGGGCTATGAGCAGTTCTTC. The encoded protein is CASNEGTGGYEQFF.

A few counts support this clonotype. This chain connects TRBV19 to TRBJ2-1, with 9 bases that match TRBD1. Germline trimming cut 6 bases from V and 9 bases from J; bases unmatched to any gene: 9. CDR1 is LNHDA, CDR2 SQIVND, per germline (reference sequence). This CDR3 comprises 14 residues. The CDR3 sequence: CASSPGQGLPEQFF. CDR3 nucleotide sequence: TGTGCCAGTAGCCCGGGACAGGGTCTCCCTGAGCAGTTCTTC.

There are many counts of this clonotype. The chain recombines TRBV27 with TRBJ2-2; D unresolved. Germline CDR1 MNHEY, CDR2 SMNVEV (reference sequence). Trimming pared 6 bases from V and 1 base from J, leaving 9 bases between. This CDR3 spans 14 amino acids. CDR3 DNA sequence: TGTGCCAGCAGCTTTTTGGGGAACACCGGGGAGCTGTTTTTT. It codes for CASSFLGNTGELFF.

This sequence joins TRBV27 and TRBJ2-7; D tentatively reads TRBD1 or TRBD2 (6 bases each). The CDR3 is 15 residues long. Germline CDR1 is MNHEY and CDR2 is SMNVEV (reference sequence). V lost 2 bases and J 2 bases, leaving 13 bases between the germline ends. CDR3 nucleotides: TGTGCCAGCAGTTTAGAGGGGGGCGCCCCCTACGAGCAGTACTTC. Amino acids: CASSLEGGAPYEQYF.

This chain joins TRBV7-9 and TRBJ1-5; TRBD1 is a possible D gene (5 bases). CDR1 is SEHNR and CDR2 is FQNEAQ in the germline V gene (reference sequence). The CDR3 is made up of 14 amino acids. The ends were cut back, 3 bases at V and 6 bases at J, with 12 bases in the middle. CDR3 DNA: TGTGCCAGCAGCTTGGAGGGACTTGGTCAGCCCCAGCATTTT. This codes for CASSLEGLGQPQHF.

This clonotype was observed a few times. Written as DNA, the CDR3 is TGTGCCAGCAGCCCCCCAGCAGGGGGAATATCTGGAAACACCATATATTTT. This codes for CASSPPAGGISGNTIYF. This chain links TRBV7-9 with TRBJ1-3, with 7 bases matching TRBD1. The J segment lost 1 base and the V segment lost 5 bases, leaving 11 bases of the junction unmatched. Per the germline V gene, CDR1 is SEHNR and CDR2 is FQNEAQ (reference sequence). The CDR3 loop spans 17 amino acids.

This clonotype was seen only a few times. The J gene is TRBJ1-1, the V gene TRBV12-3 or TRBV12-4; D remains unclear. The ends were cut back, 11 bases at V and 4 bases at J, with 14 bases in the middle. CDR3 length: 12 residues. Here the CDR3 reads CACRVSITEAFF. CDR3 DNA sequence: TGTGCCTGTAGGGTTTCCATCACTGAAGCTTTCTTT.

This clonotype was seen at least ten times. The chain links TRBV7-9 to TRBJ2-1, with 11 bases identical to TRBD2. Trimming took 5 bases from V and 3 from J; bases not matched to a gene: 6. The CDR3 covers 16 residues. Germline CDR1 SEHNR, CDR2 FQNEAQ (reference sequence). The CDR3 bases are TGTGCCAGCAGCACCAGACTAGCGGGGCTCTACAATGAGCAGTTCTTC. Protein: CASSTRLAGLYNEQFF.

CDR3 DNA sequence: TGTGCCAGCAGCGGACGGGGACAGCTAGGAACTGAAGCTTTCTTT. It encodes CASSGRGQLGTEAFF. The gene calls are TRBV9 and TRBJ1-1, with 7 bases identical to TRBD1. CDR1 SGDLS and CDR2 YYNGEE come from the germline V gene. The CDR3 has 15 amino acids. V lost 3 bases, J lost 5 bases, and 10 bases stayed unmatched. Filled out from reference TRBV9 and TRBJ1-1, the complete variable domain reads DSGVTQTPKHLITATGQRVTLRCSPRSGDLSVYWYQQSLDQGLQFLIQYYNGEERAKGNILERFSAQQFPDLHSELNLSSLELGDSALYFCASSGRGQLGTEAFFGQGTRLTVV.

In its sample, this clonotype was seen a few times. As DNA, the CDR3 is TGTGCCAGCAGTGAAATGGGGGGGAGAAGGTATGGCTACACCTTC. Encoded protein: CASSEMGGRRYGYTF. The chain joins TRBV6-1 to TRBJ1-2; D might be TRBD1 (5 bases). V was clipped by 2 bases and J by 5 bases, with 15 bases between them. This CDR3 is built from 15 residues. Germline V gene lookup returns CDR1 MNHNS and CDR2 SASEGT.

The gene calls are TRBV25-1 and TRBJ1-3; D is unclear. The CDR3 is made up of 13 amino acids. In germline, CDR1 is MGHDK, CDR2 SYGVNS. V lost 8 bases to trimming and J lost 0 bases, with 8 bases between them. The CDR3 region has the DNA TGTGCCAGCGTGACCGTCTCTGGAAACACCATATATTTT. This sequence encodes CASVTVSGNTIYF.

The rearrangement links TRBV6-1 to TRBJ2-5; D is possibly TRBD1 (7 bases). Germline lookup yields CDR1 MNHNS and CDR2 SASEGT. The V and J ends lost 7 bases and 5 bases respectively, with 20 bases between them. This CDR3 is built from 15 residues. CDR3 residues: CASTLTDRAGETQYF. The DNA of the CDR3 is TGTGCCAGCACCCTCACCGACAGGGCGGGGGAGACCCAGTACTTC.

The chain uses TRBV6-5 and TRBJ2-7; perhaps TRBD2 as D (6 bases). CDR3 size: 15 residues. The germline CDR1 and CDR2 sequences are MNHEY and SVGAGI. V dropped 0 bases and J dropped 5 bases, with 14 bases sitting between them. CDR3 amino acids: CASSYSAGRSHEQYF. As DNA, the CDR3 is TGTGCCAGCAGTTACTCTGCAGGGAGGTCCCACGAGCAGTACTTC.

This clonotype was counted a single time. This sequence joins TRBV5-6 and TRBJ2-3; no firm D call. CDR1 is SGHDT, CDR2 YYEEEE, per germline. The CDR3 is made up of 17 amino acids. Between the trimmed V and J ends, which lost 5 bases and 1 base, there was a span of 20 bases. CDR3 DNA sequence: TGTGCCAGCAGACGGATGTCCGACCCTTCGCGCACAGATACGCAGTATTTT. Translating it yields CASRRMSDPSRTDTQYF. Full variable domain (rest looked up from reference TRBV5-6 and TRBJ2-3): DAGVTQSPTHLIKTRGQQVTLRCSPKSGHDTVSWYQQALGQGPQFIFQYYEEEERQRGNFPDRFSGHQFPNYSSELNVNALLLGDSALYLCASRRMSDPSRTDTQYFGPGTRLTVL.

This clonotype was observed a few times. The V and J genes are TRBV27 and TRBJ2-7; possibly TRBD2 for D (6 bases). Germline lookup yields CDR1 MNHEY and CDR2 SMNVEV (reference sequence). This CDR3 region has 14 residues. V shed 5 bases and J shed 3 bases, with 14 bases lying between them. The CDR3 protein is CASSARGLIYEQYV. CDR3 nucleotide sequence: TGTGCCAGCAGTGCCCGGGGACTGATCTACGAGCAGTACGTC.

This clonotype was observed many times. Here the CDR3 DNA reads TGTGCCAGCAGCTTAGAACAGTCGGGAGAGACCCAGTACTTC. Protein: CASSLEQSGETQYF. The V gene is TRBV7-6, the J gene TRBJ2-5; D ambiguous. Germline CDR1 reads SGHVS; CDR2 reads FNYEAQ. The V end lost 1 base, the J end lost 4 bases, and 10 bases lay between the germline ends. This CDR3 spans 14 amino acids. The whole variable domain, remainder taken from reference TRBV7-6 and TRBJ2-5, is GAGVSQSPRYKVTKRGQDVALRCDPISGHVSLYWYRQALGQGPEFLTYFNYEAQQDKSGLPNDRFSAERPEGSISTLTIQRTEQRDSAMYRCASSLEQSGETQYFGPGTRLLVL.

The chain links TRBV4-1 to TRBJ1-2; D is perhaps TRBD1 (5 bases). The CDR3 is 14 residues long. CDR1 and CDR2 (germline): MGHRA, YSYEKL. The ends were cut back, 2 bases at V and 14 bases at J, with 21 bases in the middle. The CDR3: CASSQRPGTPVGTF. For the CDR3, the DNA is TGCGCCAGCAGCCAAAGGCCCGGGACTCCTGTTGGGACCTTC.

The rearrangement uses TRBV20-1 and TRBJ2-5; the D is unclear. CDR3 length equals 10 residues. V was clipped by 3 bases and J by 7 bases, with 6 bases between them. Germline CDR1 and CDR2: DFQATT and SNEGSKA (reference sequence). Written as DNA, the CDR3 is TGCAGTGCTAGCCTCGGGACCCAGTACTTC. Encoded protein: CSASLGTQYF.

About this clonotype itself: A read error is possible here, since a much larger clone lies one base away. This chain joins TRBV7-2 and TRBJ2-7, with D tentatively TRBD2 (6 bases). From germline, CDR1 is SGHTA and CDR2 FQGNSA. The CDR3 is 13 residues long. In DNA form, the CDR3 reads TGTGTCAGCAGCTTAGGAGGGGCCAACGAGCAGTACTTC. Its translation is CVSSLGGANEQYF.

The rearrangement joins TRBV12-3 or TRBV12-4 to TRBJ1-5; no firm D call. Trimming took off 6 bases at V and 3 bases at J, with 12 bases between the two ends. The CDR3 length is 14 residues. CDR3 coding DNA: TGTGCCAGCAGATACGGAGAGGACAATCAGCCCCAGCATTTT. The encoded protein is CASRYGEDNQPQHF.

The chain carries TRBV7-9 and TRBJ2-1; D uncertain. Germline CDR1 and CDR2: SEHNR and FQNEAQ (reference sequence). The V and J ends lost 5 bases and 3 bases respectively, with 14 bases between them. This CDR3 comprises 15 residues. In DNA, the CDR3 is TGTGCCAGCAGCAACCCTAAAGACCTCTACAATGAGCAGTTCTTC. Protein sequence: CASSNPKDLYNEQFF.

This chain connects TRBV7-9 to TRBJ2-1; 10 positions agree with TRBD2. The CDR3 totals 15 residues. Germline V gives CDR1 SEHNR, CDR2 FQNEAQ (reference sequence). The V segment lost 5 bases and the J segment 8 bases; nucleotides outside the gene matches: 9. CDR3 in amino acids: CASSPRVAGGYEQFF. CDR3 DNA: TGTGCCAGCAGCCCCCGAGTAGCGGGGGGTTATGAGCAGTTCTTC.

This clonotype occurred a few times. The chain uses TRBV6-1 and TRBJ1-1; 10 bases line up with TRBD1. The V and J ends lost 2 bases and 0 bases, in that order; junction bases with no gene match: 12. The CDR3 loop spans 19 amino acids. Germline V gene lookup returns CDR1 MNHNS and CDR2 SASEGT. CDR3: CASSETVAGQGNLNTEAFF. DNA of the CDR3: TGTGCCAGCAGTGAAACGGTAGCGGGACAGGGGAATTTGAACACTGAAGCTTTCTTT.

This chain joins TRBV6-1 and TRBJ2-3, with 11 bases lining up with TRBD2. Germline CDR1 and CDR2: MNHNS and SASEGT. Trimming took 7 bases from V and 9 from J; bases not matched to a gene: 12. The CDR3 totals 15 residues. Here the CDR3 reads CASTSTSGGLRTQYF. The CDR3 DNA reads as TGTGCCAGCACTTCCACTAGCGGGGGCCTGAGAACGCAGTATTTT.

This clonotype has more than one count but fewer than ten. The genes are TRBV25-1 and TRBJ1-2, with 10 bases lining up with TRBD1. CDR1 MGHDK and CDR2 SYGVNS come from the germline V gene. The CDR3 runs 22 residues. Losses at the gene ends were 1 base for V and 0 bases for J; bases not matched to a gene: 20. CDR3 in amino acids: CASSEFHRGGVGQGTPNYGYTF. The CDR3 coding sequence is TGTGCCAGCAGTGAATTCCATCGCGGGGGCGTGGGACAGGGGACTCCTAACTATGGCTACACCTTC.

Only a few counts were recorded for this clonotype. The chain joins TRBV4-1 to TRBJ2-3, with 11 bases identical to TRBD2. The CDR3 covers 16 residues. Looked up from germline, CDR1 is MGHRA and CDR2 is YSYEKL. V trimming: 0 bases; J trimming: 6 bases; junction bases outside the gene matches: 5. The CDR3 reads CASSQDSSGGYDTQYF. The CDR3 nucleotides read TGCGCCAGCAGCCAAGATTCTAGCGGGGGGTATGATACGCAGTATTTT.

This clonotype was recorded a few times. The V gene is TRBV7-6, the J gene TRBJ2-7, with D possibly being TRBD1 (6 bases). Germline CDR1 and CDR2: SGHVS and FNYEAQ. The CDR3 sequence is 14 residues long. Trimming took off 5 bases at V and 3 bases at J, with 14 bases between the two ends. Here the CDR3 DNA reads TGTGCCAGCAGCCCCATTCCGGACAGCTACGAGCAGTACTTC. Amino acid sequence: CASSPIPDSYEQYF.

Only a few counts were recorded for this clonotype. The V and J genes are TRBV7-9 and TRBJ2-2, with 7 nucleotides matching TRBD2. The CDR3 contains 17 residues. V lost 0 bases, J lost 2 bases, and 6 bases stayed unmatched. Germline loops: CDR1 SEHNR, CDR2 FQNEAQ (reference sequence). CDR3 DNA: TGTGCCAGCAGCTTAGCGCCAGCGGGGCCCAACACCGGGGAGCTGTTTTTT. Amino acid sequence: CASSLAPAGPNTGELFF.